The clone carrying this T cell receptor beta chain was detected ten times or more. Its antigen is still unknown. The time point: longitudinal time-point 2. 2 million unsorted PBMCs were stored in RNAlater at -80 °C before RNA extraction. The data originate from a study of neurological immune-mediated disorders. Study-wide results and caveats: No expanded-clone CDR3 amino acid sequence recurred across subjects, suggesting private TCR-beta repertoires. Expansion of TCR clones was greatest in HTLV-1-associated myelopathy and smallest in multiple sclerosis, where it fell below that of healthy controls.

cDNA was made by 5'RACE with 10-nucleotide random UMIs. TCRdb called the 5' RACE reads again in MiXCR, with one record for every CDR3 protein. This repertoire shows some 50,000 distinct CDR3 sequences, less than 15% found once; its top ten account for 4.5%. The CDR3 consists of 14 residues. Germline CDR1 MNHEY, CDR2 SMNVEV (reference sequence). Losses at the gene ends were 1 base for V and 4 bases for J; bases not matched to a gene: 2. Sequencing was carried out using PBMCs. The chain carries TRBV27 and TRBJ2-3; TRBD1 agrees at 7 bases. The clonotype comes from a male donor with HTLV-1-associated myelopathy (HAM/TSP). The CDR3 spells CASSLLGGSDTQYF. The CDR3 DNA reads as TGTGCCAGCAGTTTATTAGGGGGCTCAGATACGCAGTATTTT.